This TCR beta chain was sequenced during a study of shared clonotypes between healthy human individuals (dated by TCRdb to the early 2020s). General notes on the study: A few men and a couple of women, aged 18 to 49 years, made up the cohort. For each donor, CD4 naive and CD4 memory were each given three plates, CD8 naive was given two plates, and CD8 memory was given one plate. To estimate repertoire size and how much clonotypes are shared between individuals, the study performed deep sequencing of blood TCR repertoires from roughly five healthy adults. Different laboratories and diverse techniques were used to prepare libraries and sequence TCR repertoires, to increase sequencing depth and limit assay-specific biases. Per donor, leukapheresis produced somewhere between about 0.9 and 10 billion PBMCs.

Broad study findings and their caveats: Only blood was sampled, and tissue TCR repertoires likely differ from those in blood. Incomplete sequencing was indicated by rarefaction of sorted-subset datasets, despite the large sequencing depth. Estimated clonotype richness was generally larger for naive than for memory subsets. Sharing across several donors was observed for approximately 4.6% of naive CD4, over 3% of naive CD8, over 2% of memory CD4, and around 0.44% of memory CD8 clonotypes. Compared with non-shared clonotypes, clonotypes shared by all four sorted-subset donors had higher generation probabilities. Because the study included only a small number of donors, the genetic and exposure-history diversity represented was limited. Pairwise subsampling led to the expectation that sequencing depth would affect the degree of clonotype sharing among donors.

On this clone: There is no known antigen for this receptor. One base away there is no much larger clone; base qualities are not given.

The germline V gene gives CDR1 as MDHEN and CDR2 as SYDVKM. The CDR3 goes from the cysteine to the phenylalanine over 13 residues. This entry keeps only the CDR3 DNA: 39 bases, framed from base 1. Deletion took 7 bases off V and 3 bases off J, with a span of 12 bases between the germline ends. Using the deep immunoSEQ assay, multiplex PCR amplified TCR CDR3 regions from genomic DNA. Extracted genomic DNA from each cell subset was distributed evenly across all wells of several immunoSEQ 96-well plates, and each plate was treated as a replicate. For sorted subsets, around 0.2 ug of genomic DNA, equivalent to around 30,000 T cell genomes, went into each replicate PCR. Purified libraries were measured with a Qubit 3.0 fluorometer, size-checked on a Bioanalyzer 2100, and measured again with the KAPA Library Quantification kit. A separate single-read 150-cycle Illumina NextSeq 550 flow cell was used to sequence each immunoSEQ 96-well plate. The authors processed their data as follows. Because the immunoSEQ output held only junctional sequences and lacked quality scores, the filtering could not match the filtering applied to full-length reads. Sequences were annotated with PyIR, a Python wrapper for IgBLAST v1.9, using IMGT germline references to assign V/J genes and CDR3. Reads were removed for weak V/J assignments (E-value above 1e-6), missing CDR3, stop codons, out-of-frame junctions, or ambiguous translated residues. V3J clonotypes were defined as sequences sharing the same inferred V gene, J gene, and CDR3 amino acid sequence. To compute the percentage overlap between repertoires, the number of shared unique clonotypes was divided by the size of the smaller repertoire. RTK rarefaction, the Chao1 estimator, and Recon v2.1 estimates of unobserved clonotypes were used to assess repertoire richness. Generation probabilities for all TCRbeta clonotypes obtained by the gDNA method from a handful of donors were computed using OLGA. This is the immuneACCESS table as TCRdb keeps it, with only in-frame sequences that have V and J called. A part of the clones is gone; compared with another copy, unresolved V genes explain less than half, and the rest is unexplained. The D gene and trimming were derived from the DNA, and the V and J assignments and clone size from that table. Recorded for this sample are roughly 850,000 clones; 90% to 98% of them occurred a single time. The ten largest make up less than 0.25% of the sample.

For the CD8 naive samples, CD45RO-negative cells were positively selected for CCR7, yielding a CD45RA+CCR7+ population from which TemRA cells were excluded. The donors were healthy, HIV-negative adults who had no recently reported acute infections or vaccinations. Only Caucasian adults living in Nashville, Tennessee, USA were represented among the donors. Blood was collected by leukapheresis, and PBMCs were isolated by Ficoll-Histopaque density gradient centrifugation and then cryopreserved in liquid nitrogen vapor phase. Analytical flow cytometry was used to check the purity and quantity of every magnetically sorted T cell population. Genomic DNA was isolated from every sorted fraction and measured by UV absorbance on a Nanodrop 2000c.

Material: naive CD8+ T cells sorted from blood. Read against the paper, the sample's cell subset or site label means: CD45RA+CCR7+. The chain links TRBV28 with TRBJ1-1, with no confidently assigned D gene. The origin of this receptor is a man younger than 45 in good health. The nucleotide sequence is TGTGCCAGCACAATGGTCCCAGACACTGAAGCTTTCTTT. Translated, it reads CASTMVPDTEAFF. The variable domain in full, with residues beyond the CDR3 obtained from the reference TRBV28 and TRBJ1-1 genes, is DVKVTQSSRYLVKRTGEKVFLECVQDMDHENMFWYRQDPGLGLRLIYFSYDVKMKEKGDIPEGYSVSREKKERFSLILESASTNQTSMYLCASTMVPDTEAFFGQGTRLTVV.